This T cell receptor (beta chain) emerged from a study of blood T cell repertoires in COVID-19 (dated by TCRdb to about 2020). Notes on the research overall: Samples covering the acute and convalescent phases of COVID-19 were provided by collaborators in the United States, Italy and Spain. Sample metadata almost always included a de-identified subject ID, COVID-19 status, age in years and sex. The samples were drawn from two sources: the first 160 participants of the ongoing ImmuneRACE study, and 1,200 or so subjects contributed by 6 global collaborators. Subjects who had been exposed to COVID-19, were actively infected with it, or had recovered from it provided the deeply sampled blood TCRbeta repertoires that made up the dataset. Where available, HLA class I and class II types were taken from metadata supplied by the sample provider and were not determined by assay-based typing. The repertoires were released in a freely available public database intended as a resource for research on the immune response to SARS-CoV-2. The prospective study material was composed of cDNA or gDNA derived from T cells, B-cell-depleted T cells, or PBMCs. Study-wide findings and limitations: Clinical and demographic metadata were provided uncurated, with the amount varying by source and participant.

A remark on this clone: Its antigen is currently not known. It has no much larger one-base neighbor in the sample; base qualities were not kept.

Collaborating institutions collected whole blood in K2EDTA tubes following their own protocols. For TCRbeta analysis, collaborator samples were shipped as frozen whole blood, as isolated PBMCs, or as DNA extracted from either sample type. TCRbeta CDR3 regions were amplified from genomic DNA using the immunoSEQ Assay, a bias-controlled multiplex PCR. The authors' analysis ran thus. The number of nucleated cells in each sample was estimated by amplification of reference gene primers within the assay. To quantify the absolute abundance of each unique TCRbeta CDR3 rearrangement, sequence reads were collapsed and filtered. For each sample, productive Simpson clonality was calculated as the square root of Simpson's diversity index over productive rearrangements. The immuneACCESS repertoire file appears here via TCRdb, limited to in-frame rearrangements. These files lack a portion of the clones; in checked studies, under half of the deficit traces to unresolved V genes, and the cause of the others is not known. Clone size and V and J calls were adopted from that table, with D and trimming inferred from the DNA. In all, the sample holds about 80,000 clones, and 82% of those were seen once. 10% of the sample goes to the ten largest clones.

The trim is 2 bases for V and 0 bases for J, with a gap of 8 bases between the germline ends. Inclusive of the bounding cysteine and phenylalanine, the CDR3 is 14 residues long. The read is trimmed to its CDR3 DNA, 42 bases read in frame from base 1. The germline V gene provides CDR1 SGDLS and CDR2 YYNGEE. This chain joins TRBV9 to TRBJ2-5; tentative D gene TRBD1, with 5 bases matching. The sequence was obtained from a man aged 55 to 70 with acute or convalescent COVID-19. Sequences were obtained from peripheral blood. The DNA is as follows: TGTGCCAGCAGCGTGACAGCGTACCAAGAGACCCAGTACTTC. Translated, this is CASSVTAYQETQYF.